The next 24 T cell receptor beta chains were all read from a single sample in a study of Ad26.COV2.S vaccination and SARS-CoV-2 variants. Treatment defined: 19 received Ad26.COV2.S at low or high dose, single or two shots; five or six received placebo; per-sample allocation not given. Vaccine and placebo recipients were sampled on day 63 after the first injection. Clones were read by immunoSEQ multiplex PCR, and TCRdb kept only the in-frame ones, dropping some. Here the sample spans more than 300,000 clones, approximately 86% being singletons. The source was peripheral blood, collected in a trial of Ad26.COV2.S vaccine versus placebo. The receptors stem from a person between 18 and 65 years old who received the Ad26.COV2.S COVID-19 vaccine or a placebo.

The chain couples TRBV5-1 to TRBJ1-4; 7 bases agree with TRBD1. This CDR3 comprises 15 residues. The V segment lost 1 base and the J segment 7 bases; nucleotides outside the gene matches: 7. Germline CDR1 and CDR2: SGHRS and YFSETQ. CDR3 in amino acids: CASSLLTGRGEKLFF. The DNA for the CDR3 is TGCGCCAGCAGCTTGCTGACAGGGCGTGGTGAAAAACTGTTTTTT.

This chain connects TRBV19 to TRBJ1-1, with no clear D. There are 16 residues in the CDR3. The V and J ends lost 4 bases and 4 bases respectively, with 19 bases between them. The V gene's germline CDR1 is LNHDA and CDR2 SQIVND (reference sequence). The CDR3 DNA sequence: TGTGCCAGTAGTACCCTGGCGACGCCCCGGGGCACTGAAGCTTTCTTT. Translating it yields CASSTLATPRGTEAFF.

This clone came up a few times. At the DNA level, this CDR3 is encoded by other sequences in the same sample as well. The genes are TRBV5-1 and TRBJ2-7; 11 bases align to TRBD1. CDR3 size: 14 residues. Germline CDR1 SGHRS, CDR2 YFSETQ. V dropped 4 bases and J dropped 2; count of bases not matched to a gene: 2. The DNA for the CDR3 is TGCGCCAGCAGCCCGGGACAGGGGGCCTACGAGCAGTACTTC. Amino acids: CASSPGQGAYEQYF.

V gene TRBV7-8 combines with J gene TRBJ2-1; the D is unclear. The CDR3 covers 16 residues. V was cut by 2 bases and J by 2 bases, with 13 bases left in between. CDR1 SGHVS and CDR2 FQNEAQ come from the germline V gene. The CDR3 here is CASSLTRSPPYNEQFF. The CDR3 DNA reads TGTGCCAGCAGCTTAACCCGCTCCCCTCCCTACAATGAGCAGTTCTTC.

This clone was counted only a few times. The CDR3 sequence is CASSLESAGVRNQPQHF. CDR3 nucleotides: TGTGCCAGCAGCTTAGAATCGGCAGGGGTAAGGAATCAGCCCCAGCATTTT. The genes are TRBV7-2 and TRBJ1-5; TRBD1 is a possible D gene (6 bases). The CDR3 is made up of 17 amino acids. Trimming cost V 1 base and J 4 bases, with 17 bases left between them. Germline V gene sequence: CDR1 SGHTA, CDR2 FQGNSA.

This chain joins TRBV24-1 and TRBJ2-7; TRBD2 is a possible D gene (7 bases). The length of the CDR3 is 16 residues. Trimming took off 4 bases at V and 8 bases at J, with 23 bases between the two ends. The V gene's germline CDR1 is KGHDR and CDR2 SFDVKD. Here the CDR3 reads CATSDPRTETSLKQYF. The CDR3 bases are TGTGCCACCAGTGACCCCCGGACAGAGACTAGCCTGAAGCAGTACTTC.

This clone appeared a few times. This rearrangement joins TRBV5-5 to TRBJ2-7, with D unresolved. V lost 0 bases to trimming and J lost 2 bases, with 6 bases between them. Germline values: CDR1 SGHKS, CDR2 YYEKEE (reference sequence). CDR3 length: 13 amino acids. This CDR3 is CASSLGTTYEQYF. The CDR3 region has the DNA TGTGCCAGCAGCTTGGGAACGACCTACGAGCAGTACTTC.

The rearrangement joins TRBV7-9 to TRBJ2-7, with TRBD2 matching over 10 bases. This CDR3 contains 15 residues. V gave up 5 bases and J gave up 0 bases; unmatched junction bases: 4. Germline V gives CDR1 SEHNR, CDR2 FQNEAQ (reference sequence). The CDR3 loop reads CASSPGTSDSYEQYF. The CDR3 DNA sequence: TGTGCCAGCAGCCCCGGGACTAGCGACTCCTACGAGCAGTACTTC.

The gene calls are TRBV24-1 and TRBJ2-6; the match to TRBD1 covers 7 bases. Trimming cost V 5 bases and J 0 bases; bases outside gene matches: 6. The CDR3 is 17 amino acids. Germline V gene sequence: CDR1 KGHDR, CDR2 SFDVKD. In nucleotides, the CDR3 is TGTGCCACCAGTGCCCGGACAGGTATCTCTGGGGCCAACGTCCTGACTTTC. The encoded protein is CATSARTGISGANVLTF.

The V call is TRBV4-1, the J call TRBJ1-3; weak D call: TRBD1 (6 bases). This CDR3 spans 13 amino acids. The germline V and J ends were trimmed by 2 bases and 8 bases, with 10 bases remaining between them. Germline V gene data show CDR1 as MGHRA and CDR2 as YSYEKL. The CDR3 DNA is TGCGCCAGCAGCCAACTGACAGGTGACACCATATATTTT. Protein product: CASSQLTGDTIYF.

The sample holds one count of this clone. This chain's CDR3 is CASTLRAQANYEQYF. The CDR3, as DNA: TGTGCCAGCACACTTCGCGCACAGGCCAACTACGAGCAGTACTTC. The V call is TRBV28, the J call TRBJ2-7; D possibly corresponds to TRBD1 (5 bases). The CDR3 extends over 15 amino acids. V was cut by 7 bases and J by 3 bases, with 19 bases left in between. In germline, CDR1 is MDHEN, CDR2 SYDVKM.

DNA for the CDR3: TGTGCCAGTAGTATTGACAGGTCCTACGAGCAGTACTTC. It is translated as CASSIDRSYEQYF. The gene calls are TRBV19 and TRBJ2-7; D perhaps matches TRBD1 (6 bases). Trimming removed 3 bases at V and 1 base at J, with 7 bases between. The germline V gene encodes CDR1 LNHDA and CDR2 SQIVND (reference sequence). The CDR3 runs 13 residues.

This rearrangement joins TRBV29-1 to TRBJ1-1; D uncertain. CDR3 length: 13 residues. Germline V gene data show CDR1 as SQVTM and CDR2 as ANQGSEA. V was trimmed by 4 bases and J by 0 bases, leaving 9 bases between them. Here the CDR3 DNA reads TGCAGCGTTGTAACAGTTATGAACACTGAAGCTTTCTTT. Its protein product is CSVVTVMNTEAFF.

This rearrangement joins TRBV4-3 to TRBJ2-1, with 10 bases lining up with TRBD1. The V gene end was trimmed by 1 base and the J gene end by 10 bases; junction bases not matched to a gene: 10. This CDR3 contains 16 residues. Germline-derived CDR1 and CDR2 are LGHNA and YSLEER. CDR3 sequence: CASSQVGGQGSYEQFF. The DNA for the CDR3 is TGCGCCAGCAGCCAAGTGGGGGGACAGGGGAGTTACGAGCAGTTCTTC.

The chain carries TRBV6-6 and TRBJ1-4, with D hard to call. Germline V gene lookup returns CDR1 MNHNY and CDR2 SVGAGI (reference sequence). The V end lost 6 bases, the J end lost 10 bases, and 18 bases lay between the germline ends. This CDR3 has 14 residues. CDR3 bases: TGTGCCAGCAGGGTACAGTTGACTCAAGTAAAACTGTTTTTT. It codes for CASRVQLTQVKLFF.

The chain is built from TRBV3-1 (or the pseudogene TRBV3-2) and TRBJ2-7; 14 bases line up with TRBD2. Looked up from germline, CDR1 is LGHDT and CDR2 is YNNKEL (reference sequence). The CDR3 covers 19 residues. Trimming took 5 bases from V and 1 from J; bases not matched to a gene: 13. The CDR3 sequence: CASSDPGTSGRDTSYEQYF. In nucleotides, the CDR3 is TGTGCCAGCAGCGACCCGGGGACTAGCGGGAGAGATACATCCTACGAGCAGTACTTC.

The chain joins TRBV24-1 to TRBJ2-3; no clear D gene. This CDR3 is built from 13 residues. From germline, CDR1 is KGHDR and CDR2 SFDVKD. V was clipped by 5 bases and J by 2 bases, with 7 bases between them. The chain's CDR3 is CATSGQLTDTQYF. The CDR3 DNA follows: TGTGCCACCAGTGGTCAGCTCACAGATACGCAGTATTTT.

This chain links TRBV19 with TRBJ1-1, with TRBD1 matching over 11 bases. This CDR3 region has 14 residues. Germline assignment: CDR1 LNHDA and CDR2 SQIVND (reference sequence). J lost 7 bases, V lost 8 bases, and 9 bases had no gene match. CDR3 protein: CASAGTGGTGEAFF. The CDR3 DNA follows: TGTGCCAGTGCCGGGACAGGGGGAACGGGTGAAGCTTTCTTT.

The CDR3 region has the DNA TGTGCCAGCAGCAAGTCACTAGGCTATGAGCAGTTCTTC. This sequence encodes CASSKSLGYEQFF. This sequence joins TRBV11-3 and TRBJ2-1; the D gene is possibly TRBD2 (5 bases). Germline CDR1 and CDR2: SGHNT and YENEEA. The CDR3 totals 13 residues. The V end was cut by 5 bases, the J end by 8 bases, with 13 bases between.

V is TRBV6-5 and J is TRBJ2-3; D possibly matches TRBD1 or TRBD2 (5 bases each). Germline CDR1 and CDR2: MNHEY and SVGAGI. Trimming stripped 7 bases from V and 2 bases from J, with 13 bases between. The CDR3 extends over 14 amino acids. The CDR3: CASTPGPYTDTQYF. In DNA form, the CDR3 reads TGTGCCAGCACCCCGGGACCCTACACAGATACGCAGTATTTT.

The chain links TRBV9 to TRBJ1-1; D remains ambiguous. The length of the CDR3 is 13 residues. Germline V CDR1 and CDR2: SGDLS, YYNGEE. V gave up 0 bases and J gave up 3 bases, with 6 bases separating them. Written as DNA, the CDR3 is TGTGCCAGCAGCGTAGTTCGGGACACTGAAGCTTTCTTT. Encoded protein: CASSVVRDTEAFF.

This chain joins TRBV7-6 and TRBJ2-3; D is ambiguous. Germline V gives CDR1 SGHVS, CDR2 FNYEAQ. This CDR3 spans 15 amino acids. Trimming cost V 1 base and J 4 bases, with 12 bases left between them. The CDR3 loop is CASSLEVGLSDTQYF. CDR3 in DNA: TGTGCCAGCAGCTTAGAAGTGGGCTTGTCAGATACGCAGTATTTT. The whole variable domain, remainder taken from reference TRBV7-6 and TRBJ2-3, is GAGVSQSPRYKVTKRGQDVALRCDPISGHVSLYWYRQALGQGPEFLTYFNYEAQQDKSGLPNDRFSAERPEGSISTLTIQRTEQRDSAMYRCASSLEVGLSDTQYFGPGTRLTVL.

This clone turned up a few times. The genes are TRBV19 and TRBJ1-5, with D perhaps matching TRBD1 (6 bases). Per the germline V gene, CDR1 is LNHDA and CDR2 is SQIVND (reference sequence). CDR3 length: 15 amino acids. Between the trimmed V and J ends, which lost 1 base and 3 bases, there was a span of 10 bases. The CDR3 DNA reads TGTGCCAGTAGTATAGGGACAGTGATCAATCAGCCCCAGCATTTT. Translation gives CASSIGTVINQPQHF. Using reference TRBV19 and TRBJ1-5 for the parts outside the CDR3, the full variable domain is DGGITQSPKYLFRKEGQNVTLSCEQNLNHDAMYWYRQDPGQGLRLIYYSQIVNDFQKGDIAEGYSVSREKKESFPLTVTSAQKNPTAFYLCASSIGTVINQPQHFGDGTRLSIL.

This clone was recorded many times. V gene TRBV4-3 combines with J gene TRBJ2-5; D remains ambiguous. The V gene lost 1 base and the J gene lost 1 base, with 7 bases spanning the gap. CDR3 length: 14 residues. CDR1 is LGHNA, CDR2 YSLEER, per germline. The CDR3 DNA reads TGCGCCAGCAGCCAAGGGACGGCCCAAGAGACCCAGTACTTC. Translated, it gives CASSQGTAQETQYF.